This entry describes one T cell receptor beta chain. This clone was seen a handful of times. This receptor's antigen is unknown. Base qualities are not at hand, and no much larger clone is one base apart. Including the terminal cysteine and phenylalanine, the CDR3 comprises 12 residues. Of all the DNA, just the CDR3 is kept, 36 bases in frame from base 1. V is pared back by 6 bases and J by 4 bases, with 9 bases lying between the germline termini. Reading the label with the study, this specimen's time point is: about 28 days (+/-7) after the second vaccine dose. The treatment or condition label of this sample denotes: meningococcal conjugate vaccine given as trial control. Vaccinee samples came from UK trials COV001 and COV002, including a single-blind randomized controlled phase 2/3 trial of AZD1222 (ChAdOx1 nCoV-19) in healthy adults. Trial participant PBMC samples were collected at day 0 and day 28 after the second dose for TCRbeta chain sequencing.

This entry is derived from a study of T cell responses to AZD1222 COVID-19 vaccine (dated by TCRdb to about 2021). For the wider study: A total of 230 to 250 trial participants underwent TCR sequencing, of whom about 200 received two doses of AZD1222 and roughly 25 received two doses of the MenACWY control vaccine. Enrollment into the trials was organized by age into subgroups of 18-55, 56-69 and 70-plus years, and those subgroups contained roughly 140, 27 and 60 TCR-sequenced participants, respectively. General findings and caveats noted by the study authors: Because no day 14 peak-response samples were available, the repertoires could be characterized only after the peak T cell response. Nearly half of unique spike-specific TCRs reportedly recognized epitopes outside regions mutated in the B.1.351 and B.1.1.7 variants. A significant rise in spike-specific TCR breadth and depth was observed after two AZD1222 doses relative to day 0 and relative to MenACWY recipients. Participants were mostly white British and included more females than males, and it was suggested by the authors that clonal diversity may have been underestimated. Only a handful of AZD1222 recipients were SARS-CoV-2 seropositive at baseline, limiting conclusions about previously exposed vaccinees. The whole spike protein was spanned by vaccine-associated CD4 TCRs, and dominant responses were seen in regions 160-218 and 743-854. The 56-69-year group was small, and its depth increase did not reach significance, likely because of low power.

The CDR3 regions of human TCRbeta chains were analyzed by immunosequencing. Processing in the source paper ran as follows. Repertoire TCRs were matched against a reference library of SARS-CoV-2-specific TCRs generated with the MIRA antigen-specificity platform. Breadth meant the fraction of unique TCRs that were SARS-CoV-2-associated, whereas depth meant the fraction of total T cells that were SARS-CoV-2-associated. Using the MIRA data, each spike-specific TCR was assigned both to the spike region to which the TCR was reactive and to a CD4 or CD8 class. Log10-transformed breadth and depth values were compared by one-way ANOVA with Sidak's multiple comparisons tests. TCRdb holds this immuneACCESS table with in-frame rearrangements only. Some clones are missing; in checked studies, unresolved V genes explain under half, and the rest has no known cause. For V, J and clone size, that table is used; D and trimming come from the DNA. This sample is represented by about 180,000 clones; 90% to 95% of them were singletons. The ten biggest clones cover 0.8% to 1.3% of the sample.

The source was peripheral blood, collected 28 days after the second dose of the MenACWY control vaccine. The TCR was taken from an adult who received the MenACWY meningococcal vaccine as a control. The chain is assembled from TRBV12-3 or TRBV12-4 and TRBJ1-1; confidence is insufficient to name the D gene. This receptor has the CDR3 CASSSAPTEAFF. The sequence in DNA is TGTGCCAGCAGCTCGGCGCCCACTGAAGCTTTCTTT.